These 29 T cell receptor beta chains share one sample of origin, sequenced in a study of response to subunit inactivated influenza vaccine. TCRdb ran MiXCR on the RT-PCR reads and lists one entry per CDR3 protein. This sample has 500,000 to 550,000 distinct CDR3 sequences; approximately 7.7% occur once, and the top ten carry around 13%. Sequencing was performed on PBMCs from blood, taken less than 30 months after vaccination. The source of these receptors is a man in his fifties or sixties who received an inactivated influenza vaccine.

This clonotype was seen a few times. The V gene is TRBV3-1, the J gene TRBJ1-3; 7 bases are a match to TRBD1. The germline V gene encodes CDR1 LGHDT and CDR2 YNNKEL (reference sequence). V was pared by 4 bases and J by 2 bases, with 5 bases of the junction left unmatched. The CDR3 sequence is 15 residues long. This CDR3 reads CASSRETGPGNTIYF. In DNA form, the CDR3 reads TGTGCCAGCAGCCGTGAGACAGGGCCTGGAAACACCATATATTTT.

There are a few counts of this clonotype. J is TRBJ2-2 and V is TRBV5-6, with D perhaps matching TRBD2 (6 bases). The CDR3 is 17 amino acids. Trimming took off 3 bases at V and 5 bases at J, with 20 bases between the two ends. The germline V gene encodes CDR1 SGHDT and CDR2 YYEEEE. DNA for the CDR3: TGTGCCAGCAGCTGGGGTCTGGCGGGACCCGCGACCGGGGAGCTGTTTTTT. Translated, it gives CASSWGLAGPATGELFF.

V is TRBV7-4 and J is TRBJ2-5, with TRBD1 identical over 10 bases. The ends lost 4 bases at V and 10 bases at J; junction bases unmatched: 15. The CDR3 is made up of 16 amino acids. CDR1 is SGHVT, CDR2 SQSDAQ, per germline. The CDR3 region is CASSSRGQGPPGDQYF. The CDR3 coding sequence is TGTGCCAGCAGCTCAAGGGGACAGGGGCCTCCAGGGGACCAGTACTTC.

This clonotype was detected many times. This rearrangement joins TRBV7-2 to TRBJ2-7; D unresolved. Trimming took 5 bases from V and 0 from J, leaving 5 bases between them. Germline-derived CDR1 and CDR2 are SGHTA and FQGNSA. CDR3 length: 12 amino acids. CDR3 residues: CASSPRSYEQYF. The CDR3 bases are TGTGCCAGCAGCCCCCGCTCCTACGAGCAGTACTTC. Complete variable domain (other parts from reference TRBV7-2 and TRBJ2-7): GAGVSQSPSNKVTEKGKDVELRCDPISGHTALYWYRQSLGQGLEFLIYFQGNSAPDKSGLPSDRFSAERTGGSVSTLTIQRTQQEDSAVYLCASSPRSYEQYFGPGTRLTVT.

This clonotype was detected only a few times. The rearrangement links TRBV24-1 to TRBJ1-3, with D tentatively TRBD1 (6 bases). V was pared by 3 bases and J by 2 bases, with 10 bases between. The CDR3 is 15 amino acids. Germline V lookup: CDR1 KGHDR, CDR2 SFDVKD. CDR3 coding DNA: TGTGCCACCAGTGATGGGGGGCCAACTGGAAACACCATATATTTT. It encodes CATSDGGPTGNTIYF.

The table lists this clonotype with a few counts. The genes are TRBV4-3 and TRBJ1-1; TRBD1 agrees at 9 bases. This CDR3 is built from 14 residues. In germline, CDR1 is LGHNA, CDR2 YSLEER. The V gene end was trimmed by 0 bases and the J gene end by 6 bases; junction bases not matched to a gene: 2. CDR3 nucleotides: TGCGCCAGCAGCCAAGAGGACAGGGGCCCTGAAGCTTTCTTT. This gives the protein CASSQEDRGPEAFF.

Regarding this clonotype: Sequence at one end of the junction differs from germline and may be a read error. The V call is TRBV7-7, the J call TRBJ2-1; 7 nucleotides align to TRBD2. CDR1 and CDR2 from the germline V gene are SSHAT and FNYEAQ (reference sequence). CDR3 length equals 11 residues. CDR3 coding DNA: TGTGCTAGCAGCTTGACTAGCCTTTTGGGCTTC. Translating it yields CASSLTSLLGF.

The chain has TRBV5-6 and TRBJ2-2, with 7 positions matching TRBD1. Losses at the gene ends were 4 bases for V and 0 bases for J; bases not matched to a gene: 6. Per germline, CDR1 SGHDT and CDR2 YYEEEE. The CDR3 totals 16 residues. The CDR3 coding sequence is TGTGCCAGCAGCGCCCCCGGACAGGCGAACACCGGGGAGCTGTTTTTT. As protein: CASSAPGQANTGELFF.

The V gene is TRBV12-3 or TRBV12-4, the J gene TRBJ2-7; weak D call: TRBD2 (5 bases). The V end lost 5 bases, the J end lost 7 bases, and 18 bases lay between the germline ends. CDR3 length: 14 amino acids. This chain's CDR3 is CASSPRGTSWEQYF. The DNA of the CDR3 is TGTGCCAGCAGTCCCCGAGGAACTAGTTGGGAGCAGTACTTC.

This clonotype was seen repeatedly, ten times or more. The rearrangement joins TRBV5-4 to TRBJ1-2; 11 nucleotides agree with TRBD1. The CDR3 consists of 15 residues. V shed 4 bases, J shed 3 bases, and the junction held 5 bases outside the gene matches. Germline loops: CDR1 SGHNT, CDR2 YYREEE (reference sequence). The CDR3 sequence: CASSEDRGRDYGYTF. CDR3 DNA sequence: TGTGCCAGCAGCGAGGACAGGGGGCGCGACTATGGCTACACCTTC.

This chain connects TRBV12-1 to TRBJ2-1; the DNA was not compared with TRBD2, the D call given in the table. TRBV12-1 is a pseudogene locus. CDR3 length equals 16 residues. CDR3 sequence (DNA): TGTGCCAGCTCTAATCCTGGGGAGGCCCCTTTCAATGAGCAGTTCTTC. Translation gives CASSNPGEAPFNEQFF.

This clonotype was seen only a few times. The rearrangement uses TRBV7-2 and TRBJ2-7, with 12 bases that match TRBD2. CDR1 is SGHTA and CDR2 is FQGNSA in the germline V gene. V lost 4 bases, J lost 3 bases, and 4 bases stayed unmatched. The CDR3 has 15 amino acids. CDR3 sequence: CASSSRTSGIYEQYF. In nucleotides, the CDR3 is TGTGCCAGCAGCTCGCGGACTAGCGGGATCTACGAGCAGTACTTC.

This clonotype was counted ten times or more. V and J are TRBV6-6 and TRBJ2-1; D not certain. V was cut by 5 bases and J by 7 bases, with 6 bases left in between. The CDR3 has 11 residues. Germline V gene sequence: CDR1 MNHNY, CDR2 SVGAGI (reference sequence). CDR3 DNA sequence: TGTGCCAGCAGTGTTGGGAATGAGCAGTTCTTC. This translates into CASSVGNEQFF.

This clonotype has only a few counts. J is TRBJ1-3 and V is TRBV7-2, with no clear D. V was clipped by 4 bases and J by 9 bases, with 7 bases between them. Germline V lookup: CDR1 SGHTA, CDR2 FQGNSA. The CDR3 is made up of 11 amino acids. CDR3 coding DNA: TGTGCCAGCAGCTCCCGGGCCACCATATATTTT. It specifies CASSSRATIYF.

This clonotype was counted a few times. The chain combines TRBV4-3 with TRBJ1-3; D not certain. Trimming removed 0 bases at V and 0 bases at J, with 6 bases between. CDR1 and CDR2 from the germline V gene are LGHNA and YSLEER. The CDR3 sequence is 15 residues long. In DNA form, the CDR3 reads TGCGCCAGCAGCCAAGATTCAGTCTCTGGAAACACCATATATTTT. Translated, it gives CASSQDSVSGNTIYF.

This clonotype was counted between two and nine times. The chain links TRBV3-1 to TRBJ2-7; 7 bases match TRBD2. This CDR3 has 15 amino acids. With 0 bases clipped from V and 4 bases from J, the junction kept 6 bases outside the gene matches. Germline assignment: CDR1 LGHDT and CDR2 YNNKEL (reference sequence). CDR3 sequence (DNA): TGTGCCAGCAGCCAAGAAAGAGCGGGGCATTACGAGCAGTACTTC. It is translated as CASSQERAGHYEQYF.

This clonotype was picked up many times. This chain connects TRBV28 to TRBJ2-7; D gene unclear. The CDR3 is 12 residues long. V was pared by 6 bases and J by 3 bases, with 9 bases between. The germline V gene has CDR1 MDHEN and CDR2 SYDVKM. The DNA of the CDR3 is TGTGCCAGCAGCCCAGATATCTACGAGCAGTACTTC. Amino acid sequence: CASSPDIYEQYF.

Ten or more counts support this clonotype. The chain recombines TRBV20-1 with TRBJ2-2; the D gene is possibly TRBD2 (5 bases). The V gene's germline CDR1 is DFQATT and CDR2 SNEGSKA (reference sequence). Between the trimmed V and J ends, which lost 5 bases and 1 base, there was a span of 11 bases. The CDR3 loop spans 14 amino acids. The CDR3 region is CSAPPAGNTGELFF. DNA for the CDR3: TGCAGTGCTCCCCCGGCGGGGAACACCGGGGAGCTGTTTTTT.

There are many counts of this clonotype. The chain is built from TRBV5-1 and TRBJ1-1; D call uncertain. Germline values: CDR1 SGHRS, CDR2 YFSETQ. V lost 0 bases to trimming and J lost 1 base, with 10 bases between them. The CDR3 covers 15 residues. The CDR3 reads CASSLALGKNTEAFF. In DNA, the CDR3 is TGCGCCAGCAGCTTGGCCCTCGGAAAGAACACTGAAGCTTTCTTT.

The chain combines TRBV28 with TRBJ2-7; no clear D gene. Trimming stripped 3 bases from V and 1 base from J, with 13 bases between. Germline loops: CDR1 MDHEN, CDR2 SYDVKM. The length of the CDR3 is 15 residues. CDR3 in DNA: TGTGCCAGCAGTTTTGGGGTGCTTGGGTCCTACGAGCAGTACTTC. Residues: CASSFGVLGSYEQYF.

This clonotype was seen a handful of times. The V and J genes are TRBV12-3 or TRBV12-4 and TRBJ2-7; the D gene is possibly TRBD1 (6 bases). The CDR3 extends over 13 amino acids. The V and J ends lost 5 bases and 7 bases respectively, with 15 bases between them. The CDR3: CASSKSTGSEQYF. As DNA, the CDR3 is TGTGCCAGCAGTAAATCGACAGGAAGTGAGCAGTACTTC.

This clonotype was counted at least ten times. The rearrangement uses TRBV5-5 and TRBJ1-1; D ambiguous. CDR3 size: 16 residues. From germline, CDR1 is SGHKS and CDR2 YYEKEE (reference sequence). Trimming cost V 3 bases and J 3 bases, with 18 bases left between them. CDR3 sequence: CASSSGWVEEDTEAFF. CDR3 coding DNA: TGTGCCAGCAGCTCCGGTTGGGTGGAGGAGGACACTGAAGCTTTCTTT.

The rearrangement joins TRBV7-8 to TRBJ2-7; D not certain. Trimming stripped 0 bases from V and 0 bases from J, with 15 bases between. CDR1 SGHVS and CDR2 FQNEAQ come from the germline V gene. The CDR3 is 17 residues long. CDR3 coding DNA: TGTGCCAGCAGCTTAGCATCTGTGGGAACTTTCTCCTACGAGCAGTACTTC. The encoded protein is CASSLASVGTFSYEQYF.

The chain carries TRBV28 and TRBJ2-3, with TRBD2 matching over 8 bases. CDR1 MDHEN and CDR2 SYDVKM come from the germline V gene. Trimming removed 1 base from V and 11 bases from J; junction bases left unmatched: 8. This CDR3 contains 14 residues. As DNA, the CDR3 is TGTGCCAGCAGTTTATCGGGCGGCGGGAGGTTGCAGTATTTT. This encodes CASSLSGGGRLQYF.

The chain combines TRBV6-2 or TRBV6-3 with TRBJ2-1; 12 positions agree with TRBD2. J gave up 6 bases and V 0 bases, and 3 bases lay outside the gene matches. This CDR3 spans 16 amino acids. The germline gives CDR1 MNHEY, CDR2 SVGEGT. In nucleotides, the CDR3 is TGTGCCAGCAGTTACTCCCTAGCGGGAGGGCTCAATGAGCAGTTCTTC. It codes for CASSYSLAGGLNEQFF.

J is TRBJ1-5 and V is TRBV6-2 or TRBV6-3; tentatively, D is TRBD1 (5 bases). There are 13 residues in the CDR3. The germline V and J ends were trimmed by 6 bases and 6 bases, with 12 bases remaining between them. Germline V gene sequence: CDR1 MNHEY, CDR2 SVGEGT. The DNA for the CDR3 is TGTGCCAGCAGCTCCGACAGTTTTCAGCCCCAGCATTTT. This gives the protein CASSSDSFQPQHF.

This clonotype was seen a few times. V and J are TRBV6-5 and TRBJ2-7, with 7 positions matching TRBD2. Germline-derived CDR1 and CDR2 are MNHEY and SVGAGI. This CDR3 is 17 amino acids long. V shed 2 bases and J 0 bases; nucleotides not matched to a gene: 10. CDR3 coding DNA: TGTGCCAGCAGTTACACCGCCGCCGGGGGGTCCTCCTACGAGCAGTACTTC. Its protein is CASSYTAAGGSSYEQYF.

This chain uses TRBV20-1 with TRBJ2-7, with D possibly matching TRBD2 (6 bases). Trimming took 4 bases from V and 3 from J, leaving 16 bases between them. Germline values: CDR1 DFQATT, CDR2 SNEGSKA (reference sequence). CDR3 length: 14 amino acids. CDR3 sequence (DNA): TGCAGTGCTAATCGACTAGAAAGGGTCTACGAGCAGTACTTC. This gives the protein CSANRLERVYEQYF.

This clonotype has a handful of counts. The chain combines TRBV6-2 or TRBV6-3 with TRBJ2-1, with 7 bases identical to TRBD2. With 8 bases clipped from V and 0 bases from J, the junction kept 7 bases outside the gene matches. The germline CDR1 and CDR2 sequences are MNHEY and SVGEGT. The CDR3 consists of 15 residues. CDR3 nucleotide sequence: TGTGCCAGCGGTAGCGGGCCCAGCTCCTACAATGAGCAGTTCTTC. Translation gives CASGSGPSSYNEQFF.